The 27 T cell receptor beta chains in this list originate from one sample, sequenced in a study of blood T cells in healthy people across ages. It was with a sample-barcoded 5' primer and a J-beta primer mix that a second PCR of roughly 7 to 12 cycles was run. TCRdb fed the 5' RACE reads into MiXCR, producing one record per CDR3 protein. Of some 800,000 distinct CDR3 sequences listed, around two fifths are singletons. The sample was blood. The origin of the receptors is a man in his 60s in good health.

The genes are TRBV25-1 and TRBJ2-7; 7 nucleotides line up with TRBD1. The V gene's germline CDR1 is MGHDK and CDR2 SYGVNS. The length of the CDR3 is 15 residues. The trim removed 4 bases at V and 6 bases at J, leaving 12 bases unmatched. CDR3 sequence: CASSAGGKGRFEQYF. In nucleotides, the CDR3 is TGTGCCAGCAGTGCAGGGGGAAAGGGAAGGTTCGAGCAGTACTTC.

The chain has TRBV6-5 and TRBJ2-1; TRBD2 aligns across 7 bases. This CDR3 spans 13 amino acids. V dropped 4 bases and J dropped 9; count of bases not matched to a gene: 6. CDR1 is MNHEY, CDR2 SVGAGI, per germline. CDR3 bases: TGTGCCAGCAGTTGGGGGACTACCTCTGAGCAGTTCTTC. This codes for CASSWGTTSEQFF.

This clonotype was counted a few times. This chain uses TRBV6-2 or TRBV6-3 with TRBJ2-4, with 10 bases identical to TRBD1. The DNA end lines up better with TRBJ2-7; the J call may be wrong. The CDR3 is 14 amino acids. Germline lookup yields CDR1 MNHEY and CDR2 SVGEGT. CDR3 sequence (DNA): TGTGCCAGCAGTCTCAGACAGGGGGCGGACGAGCAGTACTTC. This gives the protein CASSLRQGADEQYF.

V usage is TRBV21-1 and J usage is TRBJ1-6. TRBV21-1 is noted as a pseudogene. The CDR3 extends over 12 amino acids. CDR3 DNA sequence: TGTGCCAGCAGCAAAAATGGTTCACCCCTCCACTTT. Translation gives CASSKNGSPLHF.

CDR3 bases: TGTGCCAGCAGCCTCGGACTAGCTATAACCACAGATACGCAGTATTTT. Protein sequence: CASSLGLAITTDTQYF. The chain recombines TRBV6-6 with TRBJ2-3; 8 positions agree with TRBD2. V lost 6 bases, J lost 2 bases, and 10 bases stayed unmatched. Germline lookup yields CDR1 MNHNY and CDR2 SVGAGI (reference sequence). The CDR3 consists of 16 residues.

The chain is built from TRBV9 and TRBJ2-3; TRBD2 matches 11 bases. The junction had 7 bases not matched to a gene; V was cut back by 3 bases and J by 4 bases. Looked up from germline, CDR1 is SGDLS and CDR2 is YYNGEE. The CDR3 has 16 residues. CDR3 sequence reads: CASSAQTSGVADTQYF. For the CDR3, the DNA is TGTGCCAGCAGCGCCCAGACTAGCGGGGTTGCAGATACGCAGTATTTT.

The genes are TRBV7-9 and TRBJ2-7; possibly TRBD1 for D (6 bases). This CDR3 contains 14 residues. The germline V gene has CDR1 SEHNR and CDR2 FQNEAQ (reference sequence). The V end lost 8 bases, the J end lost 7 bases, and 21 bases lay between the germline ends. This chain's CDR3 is CASATNRVPGEQYF. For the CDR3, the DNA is TGTGCCAGCGCAACGAACAGGGTCCCGGGGGAGCAGTACTTC.

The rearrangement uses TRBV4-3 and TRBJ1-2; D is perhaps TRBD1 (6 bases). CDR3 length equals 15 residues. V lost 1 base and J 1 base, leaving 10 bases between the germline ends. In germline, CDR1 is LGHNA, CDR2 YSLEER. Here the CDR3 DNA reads TGCGCCAGCAGCCAAGGTCGCAGGGGTAACTATGGCTACACCTTC. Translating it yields CASSQGRRGNYGYTF.

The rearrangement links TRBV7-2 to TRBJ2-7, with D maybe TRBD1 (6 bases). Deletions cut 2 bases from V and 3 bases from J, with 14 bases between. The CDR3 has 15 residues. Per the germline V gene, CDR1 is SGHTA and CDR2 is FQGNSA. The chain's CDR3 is CASSLTGDRFYEQYF. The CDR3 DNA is TGTGCCAGCAGCTTAACTGGCGACAGGTTCTACGAGCAGTACTTC.

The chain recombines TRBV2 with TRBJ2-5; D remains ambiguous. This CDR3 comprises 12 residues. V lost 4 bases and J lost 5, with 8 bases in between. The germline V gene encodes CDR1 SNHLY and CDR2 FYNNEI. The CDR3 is CASSVSTETQYF. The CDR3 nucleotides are TGTGCCAGCAGTGTCAGTACGGAGACCCAGTACTTC.

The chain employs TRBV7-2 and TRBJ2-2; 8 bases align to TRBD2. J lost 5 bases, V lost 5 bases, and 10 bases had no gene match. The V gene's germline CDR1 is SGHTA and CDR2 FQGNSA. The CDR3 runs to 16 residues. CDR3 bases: TGTGCCAGCAGCCCCCACCGGACTAGCAATACCGGGGAGCTGTTTTTT. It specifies CASSPHRTSNTGELFF.

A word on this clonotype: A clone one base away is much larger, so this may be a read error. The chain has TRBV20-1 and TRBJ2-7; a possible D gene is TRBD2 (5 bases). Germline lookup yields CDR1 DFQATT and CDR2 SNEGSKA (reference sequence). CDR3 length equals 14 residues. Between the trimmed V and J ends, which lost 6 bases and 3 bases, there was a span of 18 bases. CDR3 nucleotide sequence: TGCAGTGCGGAGAACGGGGTATTAAGCTACGAGCAGTACTTC. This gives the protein CSAENGVLSYEQYF.

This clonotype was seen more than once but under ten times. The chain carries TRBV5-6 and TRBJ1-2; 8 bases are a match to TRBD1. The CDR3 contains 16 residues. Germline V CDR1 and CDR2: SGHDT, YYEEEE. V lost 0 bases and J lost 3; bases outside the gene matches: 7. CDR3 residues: CASSLGTGISYYGYTF. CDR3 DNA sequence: TGTGCCAGCAGCTTGGGGACAGGGATCTCCTACTATGGCTACACCTTC.

For the CDR3, the DNA is TGTGCCAGCAGTTATACAGGGAACAATCAGCCCCAGCATTTT. Translated: CASSYTGNNQPQHF. The rearrangement joins TRBV12-3 or TRBV12-4 to TRBJ1-5, with D possibly TRBD1 on 6 matching bases. There are 14 residues in the CDR3. V dropped 4 bases and J dropped 3 bases, with 10 bases sitting between them.

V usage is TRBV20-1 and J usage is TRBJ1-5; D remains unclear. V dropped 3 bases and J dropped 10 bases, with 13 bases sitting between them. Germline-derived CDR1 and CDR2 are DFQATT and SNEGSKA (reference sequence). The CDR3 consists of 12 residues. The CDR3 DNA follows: TGCAGTGCTAGCGCCGTTAGATTACCCCAGCATTTT. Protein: CSASAVRLPQHF.

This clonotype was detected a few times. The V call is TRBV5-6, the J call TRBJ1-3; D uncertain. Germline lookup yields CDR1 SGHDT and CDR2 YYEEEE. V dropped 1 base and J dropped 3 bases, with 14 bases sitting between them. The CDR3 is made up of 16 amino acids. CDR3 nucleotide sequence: TGTGCCAGCAGCTTGTGGACGGGGATGCGTGGAAACACCATATATTTT. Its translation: CASSLWTGMRGNTIYF.

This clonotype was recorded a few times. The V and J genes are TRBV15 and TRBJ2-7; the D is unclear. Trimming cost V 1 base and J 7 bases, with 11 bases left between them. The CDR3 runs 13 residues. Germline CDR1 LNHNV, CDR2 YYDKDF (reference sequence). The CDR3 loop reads CATSRVADCEQYF. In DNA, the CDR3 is TGTGCCACCAGCAGAGTGGCCGATTGTGAGCAGTACTTC.

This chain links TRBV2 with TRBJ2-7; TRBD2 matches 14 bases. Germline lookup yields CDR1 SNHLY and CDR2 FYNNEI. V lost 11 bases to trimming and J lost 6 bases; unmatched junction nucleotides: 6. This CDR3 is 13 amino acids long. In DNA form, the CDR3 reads TGTGCCGGCCCCGGGACTAGCGGGGGCGAGCAGTACTTC. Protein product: CAGPGTSGGEQYF.

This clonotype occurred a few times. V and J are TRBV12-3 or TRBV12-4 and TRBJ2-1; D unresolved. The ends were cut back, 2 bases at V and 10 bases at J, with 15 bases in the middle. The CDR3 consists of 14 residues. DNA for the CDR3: TGTGCCAGCAGTTTAAACAGTGGAAAAGGGGAGCAGTTCTTC. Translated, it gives CASSLNSGKGEQFF.

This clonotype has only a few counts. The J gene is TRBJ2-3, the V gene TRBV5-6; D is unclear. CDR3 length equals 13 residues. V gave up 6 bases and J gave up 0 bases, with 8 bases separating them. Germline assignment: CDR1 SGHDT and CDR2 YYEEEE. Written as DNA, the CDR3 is TGTGCCAGCAACCGTCTTAGCACAGATACGCAGTATTTT. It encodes CASNRLSTDTQYF.

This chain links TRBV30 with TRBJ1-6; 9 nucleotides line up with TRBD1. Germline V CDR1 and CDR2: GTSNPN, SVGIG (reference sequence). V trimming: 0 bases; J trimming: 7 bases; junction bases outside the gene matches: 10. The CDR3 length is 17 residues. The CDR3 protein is CAWSVGTGTVWNSPLHF. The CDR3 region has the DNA TGTGCCTGGAGTGTAGGGACAGGGACGGTCTGGAATTCACCCCTCCACTTT.

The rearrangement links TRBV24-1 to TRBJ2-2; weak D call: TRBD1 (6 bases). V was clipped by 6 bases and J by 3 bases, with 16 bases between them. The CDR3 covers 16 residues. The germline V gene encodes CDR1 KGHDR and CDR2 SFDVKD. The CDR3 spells CATSSVGASDTGELFF. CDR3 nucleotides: TGTGCCACCAGTAGCGTGGGGGCGTCTGACACCGGGGAGCTGTTTTTT.

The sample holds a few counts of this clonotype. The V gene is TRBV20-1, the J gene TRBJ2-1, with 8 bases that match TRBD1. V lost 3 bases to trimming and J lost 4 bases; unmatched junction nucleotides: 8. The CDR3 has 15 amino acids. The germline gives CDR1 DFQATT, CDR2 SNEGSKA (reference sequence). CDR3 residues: CSASLSGQGYNEQFF. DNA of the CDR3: TGCAGTGCTAGTCTATCCGGACAGGGATACAATGAGCAGTTCTTC.

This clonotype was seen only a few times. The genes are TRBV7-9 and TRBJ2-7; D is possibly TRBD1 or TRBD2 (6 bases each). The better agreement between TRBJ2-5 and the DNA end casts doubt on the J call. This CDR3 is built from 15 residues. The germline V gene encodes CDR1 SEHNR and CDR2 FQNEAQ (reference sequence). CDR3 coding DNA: TGTGCCAGCAGCGAACCTCTGGGGGGCGCGGAGACCCAGTACTTC. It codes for CASSEPLGGAETQYF.

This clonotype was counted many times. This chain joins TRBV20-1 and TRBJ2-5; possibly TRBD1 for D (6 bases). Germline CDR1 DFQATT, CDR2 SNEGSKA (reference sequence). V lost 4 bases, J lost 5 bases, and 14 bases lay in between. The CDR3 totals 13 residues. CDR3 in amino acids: CSATRDQGETQYF. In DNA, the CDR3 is TGCAGTGCTACCAGGGACCAGGGGGAGACCCAGTACTTC.

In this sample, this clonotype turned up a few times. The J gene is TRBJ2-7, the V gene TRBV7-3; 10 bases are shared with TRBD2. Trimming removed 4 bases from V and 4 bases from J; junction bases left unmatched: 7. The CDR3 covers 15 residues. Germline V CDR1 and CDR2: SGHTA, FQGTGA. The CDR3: CASSSQAGGTYEQYF. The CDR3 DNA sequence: TGTGCCAGCAGCTCTCAAGCGGGGGGGACTTACGAGCAGTACTTC.

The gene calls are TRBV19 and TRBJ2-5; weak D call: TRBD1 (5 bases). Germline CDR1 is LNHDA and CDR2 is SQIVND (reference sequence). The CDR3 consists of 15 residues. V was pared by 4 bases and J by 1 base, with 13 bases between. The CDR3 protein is CASSTRRGVQETQYF. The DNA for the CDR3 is TGTGCCAGTAGTACACGAAGGGGCGTCCAAGAGACCCAGTACTTC.